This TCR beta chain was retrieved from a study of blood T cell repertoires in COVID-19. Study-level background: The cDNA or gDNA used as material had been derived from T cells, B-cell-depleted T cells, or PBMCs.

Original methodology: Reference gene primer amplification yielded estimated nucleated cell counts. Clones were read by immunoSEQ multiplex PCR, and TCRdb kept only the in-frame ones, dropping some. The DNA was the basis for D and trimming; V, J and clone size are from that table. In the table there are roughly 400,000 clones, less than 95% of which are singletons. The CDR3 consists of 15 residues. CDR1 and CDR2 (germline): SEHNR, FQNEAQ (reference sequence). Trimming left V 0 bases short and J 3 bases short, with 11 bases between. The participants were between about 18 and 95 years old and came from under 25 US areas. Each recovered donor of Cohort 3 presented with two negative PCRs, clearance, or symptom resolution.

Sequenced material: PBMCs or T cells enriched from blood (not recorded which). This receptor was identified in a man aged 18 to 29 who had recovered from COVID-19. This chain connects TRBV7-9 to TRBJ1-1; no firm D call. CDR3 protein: CASSLARIVDTEAFF. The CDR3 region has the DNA TGTGCCAGCAGCTTAGCGCGTATAGTGGACACTGAAGCTTTCTTT.